The rows below give T cell receptor beta chains drawn from one sample of a study of cytomegalovirus exposure and HLA in healthy donors. Sequencing was performed with immunoSEQ multiplex PCR; in TCRdb, only in-frame clones are kept and a portion is missing. Among approximately 73,000 clones listed, roughly 82% were seen once. The sequencing sample was made of PBMCs. These TCRs come from a man between 65 and 80 years old in good health and CMV-seronegative. CDR3s include the opening cysteine and the closing phenylalanine or tryptophan. Fields, in order: D gene, J gene, clone size, V gene, CDR3 DNA, CDR3 protein. A D gene is named only where the DNA matches it firmly. Clone size is shown for a subset of rows, as once, few, many or a class of expanded clone.

d_call: NA; j_call: TRBJ1-2; clone_size: NA; v_call: TRBV6-5; cdr3_nt: TGTGCCAGCCAAAGTCCTGGCACCTACTATGGCTACACCTTC; cdr3_aa: CASQSPGTYYGYTF
d_call: NA; j_call: TRBJ2-7; clone_size: NA; v_call: TRBV5-1; cdr3_nt: TGCGCCAGCAGCTTGGGGACATACTACGAGCAGTACTTC; cdr3_aa: CASSLGTYYEQYF
d_call: NA; j_call: TRBJ2-1; clone_size: NA; v_call: TRBV4-3; cdr3_nt: TGCGCCAGCAGCCAGTCCCGGGTGGCCTACAATGAGCAGTTCTTC; cdr3_aa: CASSQSRVAYNEQFF
d_call: NA; j_call: TRBJ2-5; clone_size: NA; v_call: TRBV5-1; cdr3_nt: TGCGCCAGCAGCCTCAGGGGTGGTGAGACCCAGTACTTC; cdr3_aa: CASSLRGGETQYF
d_call: TRBD1; j_call: TRBJ1-6; clone_size: few; v_call: TRBV4-1; cdr3_nt: TGCGCCAGCAGCCAAGGGGACAGGGGGTCTTCACCCCTCCACTTT; cdr3_aa: CASSQGDRGSSPLHF
d_call: TRBD1; j_call: TRBJ1-6; clone_size: NA; v_call: TRBV2; cdr3_nt: TGTGCCAGCAGTGGAGGGGGACAGGGGAGGTCACCCCTCCACTTT; cdr3_aa: CASSGGGQGRSPLHF
d_call: NA; j_call: TRBJ1-1; clone_size: NA; v_call: TRBV7-9; cdr3_nt: TGTGCCAGCAGCCCCCTAGGGGCCATGAACACTGAAGCTTTCTTT; cdr3_aa: CASSPLGAMNTEAFF
d_call: TRBD1; j_call: TRBJ2-5; clone_size: NA; v_call: TRBV29-1; cdr3_nt: TGCAGCGGCCGACAGGGTGGCGAGACCCAGTACTTC; cdr3_aa: CSGRQGGETQYF
d_call: NA; j_call: TRBJ1-1; clone_size: NA; v_call: TRBV7-2; cdr3_nt: TGTGCCAGCAGCCTAGGCCCAGGGCCCGACACTGAAGCTTTCTTT; cdr3_aa: CASSLGPGPDTEAFF
d_call: NA; j_call: TRBJ2-3; clone_size: NA; v_call: TRBV7-9; cdr3_nt: TGTGCCAGCAGCTTAGTGTGGGAGTCGACAGATACGCAGTATTTT; cdr3_aa: CASSLVWESTDTQYF
d_call: TRBD2; j_call: TRBJ2-3; clone_size: NA; v_call: TRBV30; cdr3_nt: TGTGCCTGGAGTGTACCCAGCGGGGGGCCCACTAGCACAGATACGCAGTATTTT; cdr3_aa: CAWSVPSGGPTSTDTQYF
d_call: NA; j_call: TRBJ2-7; clone_size: NA; v_call: TRBV5-1; cdr3_nt: TGCGCCAGCAGCTTGGATTTGGACAGCTTATTGACCTACGAGCAGTACTTC; cdr3_aa: CASSLDLDSLLTYEQYF